This entry describes one TCR beta chain. Its antigen is not identified. These data come from a study of T cell responses to AZD1222 COVID-19 vaccine. Study background: The analysis combined second doses at about 4 or about 12 weeks.

Generated by immunoSEQ multiplex PCR, the TCRdb table keeps only in-frame clones and is missing some. Seen here are roughly 82,000 clones, 85% observed once, and the top ten hold 10% to 15%. Regarding the study as a whole: CD4 TCRs linked to vaccination spanned spike, dominating at 160-218 and 743-854. Reportedly, nearly half of unique spike TCRs recognized epitopes outside B.1.351/B.1.1.7 mutations.

Sequences were derived from peripheral blood, sampled on day 0 of AZD1222 vaccination. This receptor was identified in an adult in good health.

CDR3 nucleotides: TGTGCCAGCAGTTACTCCCAAACAGGGAACTTTCTCTTCACCTTC. Translated, it gives CASSYSQTGNFLFTF. The chain is built from TRBV6-2 or TRBV6-3 and TRBJ1-2, with TRBD1 as a possible D gene (6 bases). V gave up 0 bases and J gave up 13 bases, with 21 bases separating them. The CDR3 totals 15 residues. Germline CDR1 MNHEY, CDR2 SVGEGT.